The 9 T cell receptor beta chains in this list originate from one sample, sequenced in a study of OX40 agonist ivuxolimab in advanced cancers. The assay was immunoSEQ multiplex PCR, and TCRdb's table has in-frame clones only and misses some. Among approximately 9,800 clones listed, over 65% were seen once. This specimen was CD4+ or CD8+ T cells sorted from blood, taken in a trial of the OX40 agonist ivuxolimab. These receptors all stem from an adult with an advanced solid tumor such as melanoma, head and neck, liver or kidney cancer.

The chain is built from TRBV7-3 and TRBJ2-3; D perhaps matches TRBD2 (6 bases). Germline lookup yields CDR1 SGHTA and CDR2 FQGTGA. Trimming took off 2 bases at V and 4 bases at J, with 13 bases between the two ends. The CDR3 contains 15 residues. CDR3: CASSLYGSGPDTQYF. CDR3 coding DNA: TGTGCCAGCAGCTTATACGGGAGCGGGCCAGATACGCAGTATTTT.

The chain links TRBV25-1 to TRBJ1-2, with 7 nucleotides matching TRBD1. The CDR3 sequence is 17 residues long. V was pared by 2 bases and J by 3 bases, with 12 bases of the junction left unmatched. Per germline, CDR1 MGHDK and CDR2 SYGVNS. The CDR3 spells CASSERTEQGFDYGYTF. The CDR3 DNA reads as TGTGCCAGCAGTGAAAGGACCGAACAGGGGTTTGACTATGGCTACACCTTC.

This rearrangement joins TRBV6-5 to TRBJ2-3, with a possible D match to TRBD1 (5 bases). The CDR3 contains 14 residues. CDR1 is MNHEY, CDR2 SVGAGI, per germline. Trimming took off 0 bases at V and 4 bases at J, with 8 bases between the two ends. The CDR3 region is CASSYSPGSDTQYF. For the CDR3, the DNA is TGTGCCAGCAGTTACTCTCCAGGGTCAGATACGCAGTATTTT.

This chain connects TRBV7-2 to TRBJ2-1, with 9 bases fitting TRBD2. The CDR3 has 16 amino acids. Germline V CDR1 and CDR2: SGHTA, FQGNSA. V shed 4 bases, J shed 2 bases, and the junction held 6 bases outside the gene matches. The CDR3 is CASSSDVAGAYNEQFF. The CDR3 DNA is TGTGCCAGCAGCTCCGACGTAGCGGGGGCCTACAATGAGCAGTTCTTC.

This clone was detected only a few times. The same CDR3 arises from other DNA sequences in this sample as well. This chain uses TRBV9 with TRBJ2-7; no clear D gene. The length of the CDR3 is 14 residues. The germline V gene has CDR1 SGDLS and CDR2 YYNGEE. Trimming left V 0 bases short and J 0 bases short, with 7 bases between. CDR3 sequence: CASSVGGDSYEQYF. The DNA for the CDR3 is TGTGCCAGCAGCGTAGGTGGCGACTCCTACGAGCAGTACTTC.

This chain uses TRBV7-9 with TRBJ1-3; D ambiguous. Germline CDR1 is SEHNR and CDR2 is FQNEAQ (reference sequence). Trimming left V 3 bases short and J 0 bases short, with 18 bases between. The CDR3 has 18 residues. This chain's CDR3 is CASSFDVDPLSSGNTIYF. CDR3 nucleotide sequence: TGTGCCAGCAGCTTTGATGTGGATCCCCTCAGCTCTGGAAACACCATATATTTT. Filled out from reference TRBV7-9 and TRBJ1-3, the complete variable domain reads DTGVSQNPRHKITKRGQNVTFRCDPISEHNRLYWYRQTLGQGPEFLTYFQNEAQLEKSRLLSDRFSAERPKGSFSTLEIQRTEQGDSAMYLCASSFDVDPLSSGNTIYFGEGSWLTVV.

J is TRBJ2-1 and V is TRBV7-9; the match to TRBD2 covers 10 bases. Trimming removed 4 bases from V and 9 bases from J; junction bases left unmatched: 21. The CDR3 has 19 residues. Germline values: CDR1 SEHNR, CDR2 FQNEAQ (reference sequence). The CDR3 region is CASSSRTSGPSSLFSEQFF. Written as DNA, the CDR3 is TGTGCCAGCAGCTCACGGACTAGCGGACCTTCCTCGCTTTTTTCTGAGCAGTTCTTC.

The gene calls are TRBV28 and TRBJ2-3, with a weak D call TRBD2 (5 bases). V gave up 7 bases and J gave up 6 bases, with 14 bases separating them. Germline-derived CDR1 and CDR2 are MDHEN and SYDVKM. This CDR3 has 13 residues. CDR3 DNA: TGTGCCAGCATCCTATCACTAGGCGATACGCAGTATTTT. Amino acid sequence: CASILSLGDTQYF.

The V and J genes are TRBV27 and TRBJ2-3; D gene ambiguous. Germline values: CDR1 MNHEY, CDR2 SMNVEV (reference sequence). The germline V and J ends were trimmed by 6 bases and 6 bases, with 16 bases remaining between them. The CDR3 consists of 14 residues. CDR3 residues: CASSLTNDLDTQYF. The CDR3 nucleotides are TGTGCCAGCAGCCTCACCAATGATTTGGATACGCAGTATTTT.